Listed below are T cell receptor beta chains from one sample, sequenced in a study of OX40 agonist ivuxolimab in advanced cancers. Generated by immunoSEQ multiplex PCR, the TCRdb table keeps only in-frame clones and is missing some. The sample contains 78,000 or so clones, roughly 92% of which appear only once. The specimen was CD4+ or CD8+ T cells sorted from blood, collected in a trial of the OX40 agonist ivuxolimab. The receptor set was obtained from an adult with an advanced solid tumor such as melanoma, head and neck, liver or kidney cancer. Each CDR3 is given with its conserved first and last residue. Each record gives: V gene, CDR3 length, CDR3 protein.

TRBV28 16 CASTPWMKTSGQPQHF
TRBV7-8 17 CASSLGAQGLRNSPLHF
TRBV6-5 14 CASRARRRDLEQFF
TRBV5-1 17 CASSQGLAGDKQETQYF
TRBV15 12 CATSGVGEKLFF
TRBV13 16 CASSLPRTGVNTEAFF
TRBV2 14 CASTRTGGQETQYF
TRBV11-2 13 CASSLPGGETQYF
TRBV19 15 CASGLAGHSTDTQYF
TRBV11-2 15 CASSPWTGSTDTQYF